This T cell receptor (beta chain) was recovered during a study of T cells in Graves' hyperthyroidism and ophthalmopathy. Study results and limitations: It was a median about 6 months before onset that the model predicted ophthalmopathy.

The source material, RNA transcripts, was used to amplify TCR beta CDR3 regions. A set of HTBI primers served as the primers for a first-round RT-PCR of the TCR CDR3. TCRdb re-called the multiplex PCR reads with MiXCR, one entry per CDR3 protein. The sample yields 350,000 to 400,000 distinct CDR3 sequences, 15% seen once. Subjects aged 18 to 65 presented with newly diagnosed hyperthyroidism of less than 2 months' duration. Fresh peripheral blood, less than 11 ml of it, supplied the PBMCs. The germline V gene has CDR1 DFQATT and CDR2 SNEGSKA (reference sequence). The CDR3 runs 13 residues. V lost 3 bases to trimming and J lost 3 bases, with 12 bases between them. This clonotype occurred many times. As yet, its antigen is unknown.

The TCR originated in a woman aged 25 to 39 with Graves' hyperthyroidism. The chain recombines TRBV20-1 with TRBJ2-7; perhaps TRBD2 as D (5 bases). Sequencing was carried out using blood. The CDR3 spells CSASRYRGYEQYF. The CDR3, as DNA: TGCAGTGCTAGCCGATACCGGGGCTACGAGCAGTACTTC.